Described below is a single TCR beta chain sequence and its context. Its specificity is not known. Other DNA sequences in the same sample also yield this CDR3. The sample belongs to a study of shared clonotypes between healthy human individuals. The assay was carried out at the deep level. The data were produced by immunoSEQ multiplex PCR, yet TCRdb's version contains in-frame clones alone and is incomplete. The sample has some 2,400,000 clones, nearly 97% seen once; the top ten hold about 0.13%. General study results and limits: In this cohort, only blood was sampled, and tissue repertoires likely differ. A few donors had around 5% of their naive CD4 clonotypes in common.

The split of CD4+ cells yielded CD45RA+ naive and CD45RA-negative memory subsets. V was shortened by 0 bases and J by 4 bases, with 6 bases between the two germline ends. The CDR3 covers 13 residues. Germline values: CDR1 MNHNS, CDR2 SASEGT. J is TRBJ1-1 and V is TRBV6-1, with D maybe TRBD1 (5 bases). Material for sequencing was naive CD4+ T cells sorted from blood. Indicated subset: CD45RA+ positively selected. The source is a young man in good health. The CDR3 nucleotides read TGTGCCAGCAGTGAAGCCGGGGGCACTGAAGCTTTCTTT. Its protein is CASSEAGGTEAFF.